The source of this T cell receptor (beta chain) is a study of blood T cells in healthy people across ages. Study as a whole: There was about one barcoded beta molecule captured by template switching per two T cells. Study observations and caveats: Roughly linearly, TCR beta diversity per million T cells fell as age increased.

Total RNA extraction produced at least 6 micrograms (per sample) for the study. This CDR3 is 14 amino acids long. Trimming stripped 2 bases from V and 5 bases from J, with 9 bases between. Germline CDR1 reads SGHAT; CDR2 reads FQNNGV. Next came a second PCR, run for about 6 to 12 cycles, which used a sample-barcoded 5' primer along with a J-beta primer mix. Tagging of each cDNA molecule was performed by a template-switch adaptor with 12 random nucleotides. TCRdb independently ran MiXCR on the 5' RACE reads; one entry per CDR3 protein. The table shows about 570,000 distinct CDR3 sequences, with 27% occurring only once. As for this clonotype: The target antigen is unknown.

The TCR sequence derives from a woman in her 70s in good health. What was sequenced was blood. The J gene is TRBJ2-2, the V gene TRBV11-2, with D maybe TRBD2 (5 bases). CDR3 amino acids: CASSLKRGTGELFF. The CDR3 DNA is TGTGCCAGCAGCTTAAAACGGGGAACCGGGGAGCTGTTTTTT.